The present entry profiles one T cell receptor (beta chain) with its context. Its antigen is currently unknown. The protocol was immunoSEQ multiplex PCR, while the TCRdb copy is restricted to in-frame clones and leaves out a portion. The sample has 30,000 to 35,000 clones, around 90% seen once. The data stem from a study of regulatory and conventional T cells in RAG deficiency. The germline gives CDR1 SGHTA, CDR2 FQGNSA. This CDR3 region has 16 residues. The J segment lost 1 base and the V segment lost 1 base, leaving 6 bases of the junction unmatched. The study's findings and limits: Patient subsets had shorter CDR3s; Omenn Treg-Tconv overlap exceeded 90%. In Omenn syndrome, sorted "Tregs" may be peripherally activated cells. Omenn syndrome and CID/AS patients had 80 to 100-fold fewer unique Treg TCR beta sequences, versus 9.5 to 10-fold elsewhere.

In addition, the sample was reused for a study of regulatory T cells. That source reports: Amplification used 52 TRBV primers and 13 TRBJ primers. Skewed V and J usage and few unique V-J pairs marked patient repertoires, most in Tregs.

Sequenced material: CD8+ T cells sorted from blood. The TCR was taken from a human donor in good health. This chain joins TRBV7-2 and TRBJ2-7; TRBD2 aligns across 8 bases. CDR3 coding DNA: TGTGCCAGCAGCTTAGACGGAACTAGCGGATCCTACGAGCAGTACTTC. Protein product: CASSLDGTSGSYEQYF.